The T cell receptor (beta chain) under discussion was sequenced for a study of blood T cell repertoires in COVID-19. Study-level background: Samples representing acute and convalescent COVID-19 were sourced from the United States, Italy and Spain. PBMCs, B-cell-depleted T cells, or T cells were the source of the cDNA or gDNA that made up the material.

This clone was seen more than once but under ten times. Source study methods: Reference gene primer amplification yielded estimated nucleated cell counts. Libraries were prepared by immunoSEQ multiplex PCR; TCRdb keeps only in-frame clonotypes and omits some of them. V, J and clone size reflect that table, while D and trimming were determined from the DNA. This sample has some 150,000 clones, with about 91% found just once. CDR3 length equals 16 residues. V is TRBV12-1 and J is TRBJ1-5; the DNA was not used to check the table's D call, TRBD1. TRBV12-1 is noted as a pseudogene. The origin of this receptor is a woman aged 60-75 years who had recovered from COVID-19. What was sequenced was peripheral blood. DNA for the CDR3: TGTGCCAGCAGCCCCTCCCGGACAGGCTGCAATCAGCCCCAGCATTTT. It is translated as CASSPSRTGCNQPQHF.